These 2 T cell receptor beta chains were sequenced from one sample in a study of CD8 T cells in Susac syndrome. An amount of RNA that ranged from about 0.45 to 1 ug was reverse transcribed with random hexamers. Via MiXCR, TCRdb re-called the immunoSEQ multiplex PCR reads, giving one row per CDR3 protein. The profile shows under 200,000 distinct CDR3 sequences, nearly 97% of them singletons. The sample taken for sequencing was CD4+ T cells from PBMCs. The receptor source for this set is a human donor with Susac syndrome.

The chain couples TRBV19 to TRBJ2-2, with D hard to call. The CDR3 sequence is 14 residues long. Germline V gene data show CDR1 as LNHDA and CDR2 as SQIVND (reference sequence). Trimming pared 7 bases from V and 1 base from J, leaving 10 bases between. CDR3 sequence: CASKGFRNTGELFF. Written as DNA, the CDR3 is TGTGCCAGTAAGGGATTCCGGAACACCGGGGAGCTGTTTTTT.

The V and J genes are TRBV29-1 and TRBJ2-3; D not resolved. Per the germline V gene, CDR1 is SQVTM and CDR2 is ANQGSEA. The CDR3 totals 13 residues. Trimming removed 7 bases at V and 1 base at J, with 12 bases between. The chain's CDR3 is CSAKLGGTDTQYF. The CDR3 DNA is TGCAGCGCGAAGCTCGGAGGCACAGATACGCAGTATTTT.